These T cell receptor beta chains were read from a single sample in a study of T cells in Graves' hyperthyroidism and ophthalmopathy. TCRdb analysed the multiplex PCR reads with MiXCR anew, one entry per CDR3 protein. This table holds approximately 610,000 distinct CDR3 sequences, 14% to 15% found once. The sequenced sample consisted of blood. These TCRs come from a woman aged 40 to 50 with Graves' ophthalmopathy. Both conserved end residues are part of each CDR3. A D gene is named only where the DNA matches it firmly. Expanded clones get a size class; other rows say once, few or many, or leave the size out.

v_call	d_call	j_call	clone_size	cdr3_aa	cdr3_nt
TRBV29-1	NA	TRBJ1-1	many	CSVEGGSSSNTEAFF	TGCAGCGTTGAAGGAGGCAGCTCCTCCAACACTGAAGCTTTCTTT
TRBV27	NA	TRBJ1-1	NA	CASSRLGENTEAFF	TGTGCCAGCAGCCGTTTAGGGGAGAACACTGAAGCTTTCTTT
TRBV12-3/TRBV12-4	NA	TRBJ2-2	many	CASSFPGAPNTGELFF	TGTGCCAGCAGTTTTCCAGGAGCGCCGAACACCGGGGAGCTGTTTTTT
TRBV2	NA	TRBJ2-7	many	CASSLGRGWGYEQYF	TGTGCCAGCAGCCTTGGGCGCGGGTGGGGCTACGAGCAGTACTTC
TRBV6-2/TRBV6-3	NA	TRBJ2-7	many	CASSPASAGVDEQYF	TGTGCCAGCAGCCCTGCCTCAGCGGGCGTAGACGAGCAGTACTTC
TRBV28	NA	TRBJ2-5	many	CASSFAGNQETQYF	TGTGCCAGCAGCTTCGCGGGGAACCAAGAGACCCAGTACTTC
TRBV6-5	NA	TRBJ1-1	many	CASSYPGQEAFF	TGTGCCAGCAGTTACCCAGGTCAAGAAGCTTTCTTT
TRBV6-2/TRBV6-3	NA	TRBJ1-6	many	CASSYGVNNSPLHF	TGTGCCAGCAGTTACGGGGTAAATAATTCACCCCTCCACTTT
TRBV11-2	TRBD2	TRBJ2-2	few	CASSLDAGLAARDKNTGELFF	TGTGCCAGCAGCTTAGACGCGGGACTAGCGGCCAGAGACAAGAACACCGGGGAGCTGTTTTTT
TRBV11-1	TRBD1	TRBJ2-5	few	CASSLVQGIAEAQYF	TGTGCCAGCAGCTTAGTACAGGGGATCGCGGAGGCCCAGTACTTC
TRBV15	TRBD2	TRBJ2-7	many	CATSLGTSGTYEQYF	TGTGCCACCAGCCTCGGGACTAGCGGAACCTACGAGCAGTACTTC
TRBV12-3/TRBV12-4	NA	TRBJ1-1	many	CASSSPRGFSTEAFF	TGTGCCAGCAGTTCACCCAGGGGTTTTAGCACTGAAGCTTTCTTT
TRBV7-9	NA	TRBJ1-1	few	CASSPDGVWTEAFF	TGTGCCAGCAGCCCAGATGGGGTTTGGACTGAAGCTTTCTTT
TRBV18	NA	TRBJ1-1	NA	CASSPLVNMNTEAFF	TGTGCCAGCTCACCACTAGTGAACATGAACACTGAAGCTTTCTTT
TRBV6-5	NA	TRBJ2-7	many	CASSSAGESYEQYF	TGTGCCAGCAGTTCAGCAGGAGAGAGTTACGAGCAGTACTTC
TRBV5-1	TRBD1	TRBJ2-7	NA	CASSLENRGYEQYF	TGCGCCAGCAGCTTGGAGAACAGGGGGTACGAGCAGTACTTC
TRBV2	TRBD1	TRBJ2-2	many	CASSTGTGGSGELFF	TGTGCCAGCAGTACCGGGACAGGGGGATCCGGGGAGCTGTTTTTT
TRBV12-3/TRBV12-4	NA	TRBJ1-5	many	CASSGIAQVF	TGTGCCAGCAGTGGAATCGCCCAGGTTTTT